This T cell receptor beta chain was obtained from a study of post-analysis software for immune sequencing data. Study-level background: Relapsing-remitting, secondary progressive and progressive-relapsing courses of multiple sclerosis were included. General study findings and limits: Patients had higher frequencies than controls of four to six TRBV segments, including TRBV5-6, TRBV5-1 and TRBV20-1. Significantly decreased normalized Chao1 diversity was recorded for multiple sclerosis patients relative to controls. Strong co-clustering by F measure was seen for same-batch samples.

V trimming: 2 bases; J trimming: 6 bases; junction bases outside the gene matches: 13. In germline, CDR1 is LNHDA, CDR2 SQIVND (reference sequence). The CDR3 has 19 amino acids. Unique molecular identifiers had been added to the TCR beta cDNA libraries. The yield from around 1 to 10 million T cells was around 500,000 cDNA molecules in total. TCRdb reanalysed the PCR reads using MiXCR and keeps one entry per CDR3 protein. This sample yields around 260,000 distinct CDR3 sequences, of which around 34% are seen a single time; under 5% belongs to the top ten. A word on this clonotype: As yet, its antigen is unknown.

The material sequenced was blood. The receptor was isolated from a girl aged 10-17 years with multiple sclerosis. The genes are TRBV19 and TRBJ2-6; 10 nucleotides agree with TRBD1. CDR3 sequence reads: CASSIPPGQGFKEANVLTF. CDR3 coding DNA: TGTGCCAGTAGTATACCGCCGGGACAGGGGTTCAAGGAGGCCAACGTCCTGACTTTC. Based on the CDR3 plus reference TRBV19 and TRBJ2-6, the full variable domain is DGGITQSPKYLFRKEGQNVTLSCEQNLNHDAMYWYRQDPGQGLRLIYYSQIVNDFQKGDIAEGYSVSREKKESFPLTVTSAQKNPTAFYLCASSIPPGQGFKEANVLTFGAGSRLTVL.